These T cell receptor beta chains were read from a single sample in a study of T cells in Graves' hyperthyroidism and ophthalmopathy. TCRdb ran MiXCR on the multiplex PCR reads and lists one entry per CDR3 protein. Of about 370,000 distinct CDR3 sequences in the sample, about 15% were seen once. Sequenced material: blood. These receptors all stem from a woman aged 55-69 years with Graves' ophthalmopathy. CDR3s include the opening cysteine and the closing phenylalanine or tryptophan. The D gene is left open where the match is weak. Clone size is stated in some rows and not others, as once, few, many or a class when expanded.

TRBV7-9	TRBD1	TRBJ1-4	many	CASSSDRVGEKLFF	TGTGCCAGCAGCTCAGACAGGGTGGGGGAAAAACTGTTTTTT
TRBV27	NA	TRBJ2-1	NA	CASSRRGGVHNEQFF	TGTGCCAGCAGCCGCAGGGGGGGGGTGCACAATGAGCAGTTCTTC
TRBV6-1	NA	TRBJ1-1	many	CASRRVYTRSNTEAFF	TGTGCCAGCAGGAGGGTTTATACAAGATCGAACACTGAAGCTTTCTTT
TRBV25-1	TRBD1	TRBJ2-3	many	CASSEWGTGGADTQYF	TGTGCCAGCAGTGAATGGGGGACAGGGGGCGCAGATACGCAGTATTTT
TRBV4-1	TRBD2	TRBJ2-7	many	CASSPGREWNEQYF	TGCGCCAGCAGCCCGGGGCGGGAGTGGAACGAGCAGTACTTC
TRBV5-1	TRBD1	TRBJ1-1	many	CASSFAGGPNTEAFF	TGCGCCAGCAGCTTCGCAGGGGGCCCGAACACTGAAGCTTTCTTT
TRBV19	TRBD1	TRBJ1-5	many	CASSPTGGGQPQHF	TGTGCCAGTAGTCCGACAGGGGGCGGACAGCCCCAGCATTTT
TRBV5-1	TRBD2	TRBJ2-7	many	CASSLALAGGNEQYF	TGCGCCAGCAGCTTGGCCCTAGCGGGAGGGAACGAGCAGTACTTC
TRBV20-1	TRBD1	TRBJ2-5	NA	CSAIRRGRETQYF	TGCAGTGCTATCCGTAGGGGGCGCGAGACCCAGTACTTC
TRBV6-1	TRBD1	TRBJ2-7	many	CASSNPGTGSNEQYF	TGTGCCAGCAGTAATCCCGGGACAGGGTCCAACGAGCAGTACTTC
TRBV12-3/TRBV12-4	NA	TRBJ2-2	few	CASSRGPTRDTGELFF	TGTGCCAGCAGCCGCGGACCGACGCGGGACACCGGGGAGCTGTTTTTT
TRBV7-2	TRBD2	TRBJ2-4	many	CASSSDQRGGIVQYF	TGTGCCAGCAGCTCCGACCAGCGGGGGGGGATTGTTCAGTACTTC
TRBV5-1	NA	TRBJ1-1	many	CASSWGPNSEAFF	TGCGCCAGCAGCTGGGGACCGAACTCTGAAGCTTTCTTT
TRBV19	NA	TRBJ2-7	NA	CATSPGVSYEQYF	TGTGCCACCTCCCCCGGAGTTTCCTACGAGCAGTACTTC
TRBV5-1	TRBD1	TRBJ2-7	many	CASSFAGQGTSYEQYF	TGCGCCAGCAGCTTTGCGGGACAGGGGACCTCCTACGAGCAGTACTTC
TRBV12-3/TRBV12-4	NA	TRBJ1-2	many	CASSPPRTF	TGTGCCAGCAGCCCCCCTCGCACCTTC
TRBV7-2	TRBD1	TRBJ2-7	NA	CASSSDRGAVYEQYF	TGTGCCAGCAGTTCGGACAGGGGTGCAGTATACGAGCAGTACTTC
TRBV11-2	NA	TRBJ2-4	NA	CASSLLRTECYKNIQYF	TGTGCCAGCAGCTTACTTAGGACCGAATGTTATAAAAACATTCAGTACTTC
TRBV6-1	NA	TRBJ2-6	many	CAVPSGLSGANVLTF	TGTGCCGTCCCAAGCGGGCTCTCTGGGGCCAACGTCCTGACTTTC
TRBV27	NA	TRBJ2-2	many	CASNSPPAALPAWELFF	TGTGCCAGCAACTCCCCACCGGCAGCCCTTCCAGCGTGGGAGCTGTTTTTT
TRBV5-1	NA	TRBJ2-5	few	CASSSIQGGETQYF	TGCGCCAGCAGCTCCATACAGGGTGGGGAGACCCAGTACTTC
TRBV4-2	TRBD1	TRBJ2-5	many	CASSQMTGSETQYF	TGTGCCAGCAGCCAGATGACAGGGTCAGAGACCCAGTACTTC
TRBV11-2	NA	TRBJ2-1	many	CASSPPGSYNEQFF	TGTGCCAGCAGCCCGCCGGGCTCCTACAATGAGCAGTTCTTC
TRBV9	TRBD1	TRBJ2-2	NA	CASSVSLSGQVHTGELFF	TGTGCCAGCAGCGTATCACTGTCGGGACAGGTACACACCGGGGAGCTGTTTTTT
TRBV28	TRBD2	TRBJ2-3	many	CASSALAGGPDTQYF	TGTGCCAGCAGTGCTCTAGCGGGAGGCCCAGATACGCAGTATTTT
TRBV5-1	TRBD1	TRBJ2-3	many	CASRYGQGTDTQYF	TGCGCCAGCAGATACGGACAGGGCACAGATACGCAGTATTTT
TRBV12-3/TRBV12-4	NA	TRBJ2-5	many	CASSSPGPQETQYF	TGTGCCAGCAGCTCCCCGGGACCTCAAGAGACCCAGTACTTC
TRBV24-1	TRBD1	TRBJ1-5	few	CATSDPGGQPQHF	TGTGCCACCAGTGACCCAGGGGGTCAGCCCCAGCATTTT
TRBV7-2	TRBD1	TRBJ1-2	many	CASRTGTGLIGGYTF	TGTGCCAGCAGGACCGGGACAGGGTTGATTGGAGGCTACACCTTC
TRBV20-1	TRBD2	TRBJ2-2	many	CSARKAGGLAGELFF	TGCAGTGCTAGAAAAGCGGGAGGCCTTGCCGGGGAGCTGTTTTTT
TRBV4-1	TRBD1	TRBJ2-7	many	CASSRDRLYEQYF	TGCGCCAGCAGCCGGGACAGGCTCTACGAGCAGTACTTC
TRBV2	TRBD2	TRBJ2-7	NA	CASSKGLAGEEEQYF	TGTGCCAGCAGTAAGGGGCTAGCGGGAGAGGAAGAGCAGTACTTC
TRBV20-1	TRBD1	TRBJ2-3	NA	CSAGQGRADTQYF	TGCAGTGCTGGACAGGGTCGCGCAGATACGCAGTATTTT
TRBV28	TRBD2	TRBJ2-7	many	CASGTSGRTFEQYF	TGTGCCAGTGGGACTAGCGGGAGGACGTTCGAGCAGTACTTC
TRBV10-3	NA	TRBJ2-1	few	CAISEEGGRLIYEQFF	TGTGCCATCAGTGAGGAAGGGGGACGGTTGATCTATGAGCAGTTCTTC
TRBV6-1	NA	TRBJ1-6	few	CASTLGGLYSNSPLHF	TGTGCCAGCACCTTAGGGGGGCTGTATTCGAATTCACCCCTCCACTTT
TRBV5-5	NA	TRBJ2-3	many	CASSTQGGAPDTQYF	TGTGCCAGCAGCACCCAGGGGGGGGCCCCAGATACGCAGTATTTT
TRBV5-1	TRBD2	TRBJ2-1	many	CASWEMAGETNEQFF	TGCGCCAGCTGGGAGATGGCGGGAGAGACCAATGAGCAGTTCTTC
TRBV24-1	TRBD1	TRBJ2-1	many	CATSDSRQGGNEQFF	TGTGCCACCAGTGATTCTCGACAGGGGGGGAATGAGCAGTTCTTC
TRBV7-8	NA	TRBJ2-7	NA	CASSWRVRSYEQYF	TGTGCCAGCAGCTGGCGGGTGAGGTCCTACGAGCAGTACTTC